This record covers a single TCR beta chain. Original processing methods: The authors estimated nucleated cell counts from reference gene primer amplification. Sequencing used immunoSEQ multiplex PCR; TCRdb keeps in-frame clones, though not all of them. The V and J calls and clone size are taken from that table; D and trimming were inferred from the DNA. In the table there are 250,000 to 350,000 clones, roughly 89% of which are singletons. The data were obtained in a study of blood T cell repertoires in COVID-19. As for the study in general: The samples span acute and convalescent COVID-19 from the United States, Italy and Spain.

Germline V gives CDR1 MNHNS, CDR2 SASEGT. The CDR3 is 16 amino acids. The V segment lost 0 bases and the J segment 6 bases; nucleotides outside the gene matches: 6. Sequencing was done on a sample of PBMCs or T cells enriched from blood (not recorded which). V is TRBV6-1 and J is TRBJ2-7, with 12 bases aligning to TRBD1. The clonotype was recovered from a woman aged 18-29 years with acute COVID-19. The DNA of the CDR3 is TGTGCCAGCAGTGAAGCCCGCGGGACAGGGGGCCGCGAGCAGTACTTC. Protein sequence: CASSEARGTGGREQYF.